This entry lists 5 T cell receptor beta chains sequenced from one sample in a study of shared clonotypes between healthy human individuals. Method: immunoSEQ multiplex PCR; TCRdb's copy keeps in-frame clones and lacks some. This table holds some 510,000 clones, more than 65% found once. The sample consisted of PBMCs. The source of these receptors is a woman between 35 and 50 years old in good health. Some clones in this sample may be carry-over from other donors' samples.

The chain employs TRBV27 and TRBJ2-2, with D unresolved. In germline, CDR1 is MNHEY, CDR2 SMNVEV (reference sequence). The CDR3 sequence is 16 residues long. Trimming took off 3 bases at V and 2 bases at J, with 13 bases between the two ends. The CDR3 reads CASSFWLGFNTGELFF. CDR3 coding DNA: TGTGCCAGCAGTTTTTGGCTGGGGTTCAACACCGGGGAGCTGTTTTTT.

Points on this clone: This clone may be a read error of a much larger clone one base away. Other DNA sequences in this specimen translate into the identical CDR3. This chain links TRBV7-2 with TRBJ2-7, with D uncertain. V lost 5 bases to trimming and J lost 4 bases, with 6 bases between them. Germline V gives CDR1 SGHTA, CDR2 FQGNSA. CDR3 length: 11 amino acids. In DNA, the CDR3 is TGTGCCAGCAGCCCGGGTTACGAGCAGTACTTC. Translated: CASSPGYEQYF.

The V call is TRBV9, the J call TRBJ2-3; D may be TRBD2 (6 bases). Germline lookup yields CDR1 SGDLS and CDR2 YYNGEE. Trimming pared 3 bases from V and 1 base from J, leaving 18 bases between. This CDR3 contains 17 residues. CDR3 sequence (DNA): TGTGCCAGCAGCGCCCGCGATAGTTGGGGGGGCACAGATACGCAGTATTTT. Translation gives CASSARDSWGGTDTQYF.

The rearrangement joins TRBV7-8 to TRBJ2-1; TRBD2 agrees at 12 bases. Germline CDR1 SGHVS, CDR2 FQNEAQ. Trimming at V came to 4 bases and at J to 9 bases, leaving 10 bases not matched to a gene. CDR3 length: 16 residues. The CDR3 DNA follows: TGTGCCAGCAGCTCCGGGGCCGCTAGCGGGAGGGGTGAGCAGTTCTTC. As protein: CASSSGAASGRGEQFF.

The chain is built from TRBV11-3 and TRBJ2-1, with D unclear. The CDR3 is 13 residues long. From germline, CDR1 is SGHNT and CDR2 YENEEA. The V end was cut by 2 bases, the J end by 9 bases, with 11 bases between. Here the CDR3 reads CASSLRVSSEQFF. The CDR3 nucleotides read TGTGCCAGCAGCTTACGGGTGTCGAGTGAGCAGTTCTTC.